The T cell receptor (beta chain) described here comes from a study of control samples from healthy donors and cancer patients. Sequencing was performed with immunoSEQ multiplex PCR; in TCRdb, only in-frame clones are kept and a portion is missing. The top ten clones hold about 8.8% of a sample with more than 80,000 clones, 85% to 95% of them seen once. The clonotype comes from a man aged 18 to 29 in good health. Sequencing input: blood.

CDR3 residues: CASSPPLYEQYF. DNA of the CDR3: TGTGCCAGTAGTCCCCCCCTCTACGAGCAGTACTTC. The chain uses TRBV19 and TRBJ2-7; no firm D call. The V end was cut by 5 bases, the J end by 3 bases, with 8 bases between. This CDR3 contains 12 residues. Germline lookup yields CDR1 LNHDA and CDR2 SQIVND (reference sequence).